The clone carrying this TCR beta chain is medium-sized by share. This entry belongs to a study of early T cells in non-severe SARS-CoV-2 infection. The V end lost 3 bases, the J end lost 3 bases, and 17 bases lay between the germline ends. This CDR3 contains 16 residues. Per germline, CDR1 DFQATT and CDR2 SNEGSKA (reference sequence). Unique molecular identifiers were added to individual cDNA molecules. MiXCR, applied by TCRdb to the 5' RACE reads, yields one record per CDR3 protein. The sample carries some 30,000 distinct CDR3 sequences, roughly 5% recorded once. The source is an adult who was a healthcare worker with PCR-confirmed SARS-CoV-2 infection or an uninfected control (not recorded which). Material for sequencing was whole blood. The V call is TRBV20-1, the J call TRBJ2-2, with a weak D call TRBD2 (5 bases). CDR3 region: CSARATGGLYTGELFF. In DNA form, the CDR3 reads TGCAGTGCTAGGGCGACCGGTGGACTTTACACCGGGGAGCTGTTTTTT.